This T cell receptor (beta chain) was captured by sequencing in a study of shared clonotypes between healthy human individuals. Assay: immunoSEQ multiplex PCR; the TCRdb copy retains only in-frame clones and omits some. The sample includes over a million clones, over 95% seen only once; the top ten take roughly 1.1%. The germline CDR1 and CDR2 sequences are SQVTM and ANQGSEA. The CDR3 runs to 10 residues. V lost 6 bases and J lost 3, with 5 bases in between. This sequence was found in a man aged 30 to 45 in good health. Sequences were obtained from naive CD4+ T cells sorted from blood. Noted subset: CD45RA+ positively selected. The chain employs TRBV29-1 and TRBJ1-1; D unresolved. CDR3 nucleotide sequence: TGCAGCGTCTACGACACTGAAGCTTTCTTT. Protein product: CSVYDTEAFF.